These 3 T cell receptor beta chains came from one sample sequenced in a study of cytomegalovirus exposure and HLA in healthy donors. The protocol was immunoSEQ multiplex PCR, while the TCRdb copy is restricted to in-frame clones and leaves out a portion. The data show 95,000 to 150,000 clones, 85% to 90% seen once. Source material: PBMCs. These receptors were obtained from a woman under 30 in good health and CMV-seronegative.

CDR3 DNA sequence: TGTGCCTGGAGTGTCGGTCAGCAGGATGAAAAACTGTTTTTT. This translates into CAWSVGQQDEKLFF. This chain joins TRBV30 and TRBJ1-4; D is unresolved. Between the trimmed V and J ends, which lost 0 bases and 6 bases, there was a span of 11 bases. The CDR3 has 14 residues. The germline CDR1 and CDR2 sequences are GTSNPN and SVGIG (reference sequence).

This chain joins TRBV30 and TRBJ2-3, with a tentative D call TRBD2 (6 bases). Trimming cost V 2 bases and J 2 bases, with 11 bases left between them. CDR3 length equals 14 residues. Germline V gene lookup returns CDR1 GTSNPN and CDR2 SVGIG (reference sequence). For the CDR3, the DNA is TGTGCCTGGAGTTTTGGAGGGAACACAGATACGCAGTATTTT. Translating it yields CAWSFGGNTDTQYF.

The J gene is TRBJ1-2, the V gene TRBV28; D is unclear. Germline lookup yields CDR1 MDHEN and CDR2 SYDVKM. The germline V and J ends were trimmed by 8 bases and 8 bases, with 18 bases remaining between them. The CDR3 spans 13 residues. The CDR3 spells CASSRRPRGGYTF. Written as DNA, the CDR3 is TGTGCCAGCTCCCGGCGGCCTCGAGGGGGCTACACCTTC.